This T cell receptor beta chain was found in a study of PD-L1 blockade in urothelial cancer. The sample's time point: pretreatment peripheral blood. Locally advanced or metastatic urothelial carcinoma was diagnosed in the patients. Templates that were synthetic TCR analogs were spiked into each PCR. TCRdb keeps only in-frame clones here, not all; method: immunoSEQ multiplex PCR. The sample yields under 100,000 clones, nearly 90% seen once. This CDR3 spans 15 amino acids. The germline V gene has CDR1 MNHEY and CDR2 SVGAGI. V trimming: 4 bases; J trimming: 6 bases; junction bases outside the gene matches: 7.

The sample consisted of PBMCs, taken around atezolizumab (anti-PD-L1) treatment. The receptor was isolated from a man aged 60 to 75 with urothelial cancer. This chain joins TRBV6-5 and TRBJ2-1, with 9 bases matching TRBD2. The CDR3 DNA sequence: TGTGCCAGCAGTTCCTTAGCGGGAGCCCCCAATGAGCAGTTCTTC. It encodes CASSSLAGAPNEQFF.